This T cell receptor (beta chain) was found in a study of T-cell reconstitution after alpha-beta-depleted transplantation in children. Broader study findings: Newly generated T cells supplied most T-cell counts and diversity one year post-transplant. Several patients had high TCRbeta diversity at day 60; it came from surviving recipient T cells and thymic progenitors. There were reportedly several hundred expanded graft clones from which alpha-beta T cells came about two months after transplant.

The TCRbeta library was prepared with unique molecular identifiers. TCRdb re-called the PCR reads with MiXCR, one entry per CDR3 protein. The sample has a few hundred thousand distinct CDR3 sequences, just over 7.5% seen once. Germline CDR1 KGHSH, CDR2 LQKENI. This CDR3 comprises 12 residues. Trimming removed 6 bases from V and 3 bases from J, with 9 bases in between. To note about this clonotype: Its antigen is not known.

The receptor was isolated from a female patient between 2 and 10 years old who had a stem cell transplant for Fanconi anemia, so the T cells may come from the graft donor. Sample: peripheral blood, taken 360 days after TCRalphabeta/CD19-depleted stem cell transplant. This chain links TRBV18 with TRBJ2-7; no definite D call. CDR3 sequence (DNA): TGTGCCAGCTCCCAGTCTCTCTACGAGCAGTACTTC. This gives the protein CASSQSLYEQYF. Complete variable domain (other parts from reference TRBV18 and TRBJ2-7): NAGVMQNPRHLVRRRGQEARLRCSPMKGHSHVYWYRQLPEEGLKFMVYLQKENIIDESGMPKERFSAEFPKEGPSILRIQQVVRGDSAAYFCASSQSLYEQYFGPGTRLTVT.